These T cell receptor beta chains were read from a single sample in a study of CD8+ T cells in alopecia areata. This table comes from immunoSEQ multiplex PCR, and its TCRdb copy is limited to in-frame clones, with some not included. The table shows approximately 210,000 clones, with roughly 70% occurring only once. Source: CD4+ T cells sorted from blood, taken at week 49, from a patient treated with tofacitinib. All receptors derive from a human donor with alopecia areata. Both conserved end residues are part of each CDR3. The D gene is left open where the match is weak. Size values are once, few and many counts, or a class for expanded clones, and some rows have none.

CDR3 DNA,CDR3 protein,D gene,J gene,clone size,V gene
TGCAGTGCGGTGGGCGGGGAGACCCAGTACTTC,CSAVGGETQYF,.,TRBJ2-5,.,TRBV20-1
TGTGCCAGCAGTGAACGCCCTAGCGGGGCCACAGATACGCAGTATTTT,CASSERPSGATDTQYF,TRBD2,TRBJ2-3,.,TRBV2
TGTGCCAGCAACCGACAGGGGGGGGAGACCCAGTACTTC,CASNRQGGETQYF,TRBD1,TRBJ2-5,.,TRBV11-2
TGTGCCAGCAGCCCCGGGCCCGATGGGACTGAAGCTTTCTTT,CASSPGPDGTEAFF,.,TRBJ1-1,.,TRBV28
TGTGCCAGCAGCGTGGGACAGGGGAACTATGGCTACACCTTC,CASSVGQGNYGYTF,TRBD1,TRBJ1-2,.,TRBV9
TGCAGCGTTGCGGGGGGCAGGGGGTATGAGCAGTTCTTC,CSVAGGRGYEQFF,.,TRBJ2-1,few,TRBV29-1
TGTGCCAGCAGCTTAACTGTCACCGGGGAGCTGTTTTTT,CASSLTVTGELFF,.,TRBJ2-2,.,TRBV7-3
TGTGCCAGCAGCTTACATTCAGGCAACTCCTACGAGCAGTACTTC,CASSLHSGNSYEQYF,.,TRBJ2-7,.,TRBV7-9
TGCAGCGCCGGGGGCCAGGGGGCGAGCACCGGGGAGCTGTTTTTT,CSAGGQGASTGELFF,TRBD1,TRBJ2-2,.,TRBV29-1
TGCAGCGTTGTAGGGGACAGAACTGAAGCTTTCTTT,CSVVGDRTEAFF,TRBD1,TRBJ1-1,few,TRBV29-1
TGCAGTGCTAGGATAGACTATGGCTACACCTTC,CSARIDYGYTF,.,TRBJ1-2,.,TRBV20-1
TGCGCCAGCAGCCCTGAACCGGGAGGTACGCAGTATTTT,CASSPEPGGTQYF,TRBD2,TRBJ2-3,few,TRBV5-1
TGTGCCAGCAGTCCGGGACTCCTCCCGCTTTATGGCTACACCTTC,CASSPGLLPLYGYTF,.,TRBJ1-2,.,TRBV25-1
TGTGCCAGTAGACGGACAGGGAAGAACACCGGGGAGCTGTTTTTT,CASRRTGKNTGELFF,TRBD1,TRBJ2-2,few,TRBV19